Listed here are 9 T cell receptor beta chains from one sample, sequenced in a study of CXCR3-negative and CXCR3-positive naive CD8 T cells. Findings of the study overall: More hydrophobic TRB CDR3s occurred in CXCR3-positive than in CXCR3-negative naive cells.

Their target antigens are unknown. UMI-labeled 5' RACE TRB cDNA libraries were prepared from the cells. From the 5' RACE reads, TCRdb lists one entry per CDR3 protein and no DNA. The sample spans around 66,000 distinct CDR3 sequences; the ten largest clones claim around 5%. Sequencing input: naive CXCR3+ CD8+ T cells from blood. Described subset: CD45RO-CCR7+CD27+CD95- naive CD8+ T cells expressing CXCR3 (TNR3+). These receptors were collected from a human donor in good health. Some clones in this sample may be carry-over from other donors' samples.

This sequence joins TRBV7-9 and TRBJ2-1. Germline-derived CDR1 and CDR2 are SEHNR and FQNEAQ (reference sequence). The CDR3 length is 16 residues. The CDR3 loop reads CASSSFGELSYNEQFF.

This clonotype is classed as medium-sized by frequency. The V gene is TRBV7-9, the J gene TRBJ2-1; TCRdb proposes TRBD1, but this gene call is untestable without DNA. Germline V CDR1 and CDR2: SEHNR, FQNEAQ (reference sequence). The CDR3 contains 15 residues. CDR3 amino acids: CASSPTGGIGNEQFF.

J is TRBJ2-3 and V is TRBV7-2; TCRdb's D gene call, TRBD1, goes unchecked for lack of DNA. Germline lookup yields CDR1 SGHTA and CDR2 FQGNSA. The CDR3 has 15 residues. The chain's CDR3 is CASSSDRGLTDTQYF. Looking up the rest from reference TRBV7-2 and TRBJ2-3 gives the full variable domain: GAGVSQSPSNKVTEKGKDVELRCDPISGHTALYWYRQSLGQGLEFLIYFQGNSAPDKSGLPSDRFSAERTGGSVSTLTIQRTQQEDSAVYLCASSSDRGLTDTQYFGPGTRLTVL.

The V call is TRBV4-3, the J call TRBJ1-2; TCRdb's D call of TRBD1 is untestable without DNA. This CDR3 region has 15 residues. Germline V gene lookup returns CDR1 LGHNA and CDR2 YSLEER. The CDR3: CASSQESGAEYGYTF.

V gene TRBV2 combines with J gene TRBJ2-1. CDR1 SNHLY and CDR2 FYNNEI come from the germline V gene. This CDR3 contains 13 residues. The CDR3 loop is CASSGGDYNEQFF.

The chain combines TRBV29-1 with TRBJ2-3; TCRdb outputs TRBD2, but without DNA this stays unchecked. CDR3 length: 14 residues. The germline V gene encodes CDR1 SQVTM and CDR2 ANQGSEA. This chain's CDR3 is CSVEGLAGTDTQYF.

CDR3 amino acids: CASSPGVLTYEQYF. The chain employs TRBV4-1 and TRBJ2-7; TCRdb picks TRBD2, but there is no DNA to check that call. CDR1 and CDR2 (germline): MGHRA, YSYEKL. CDR3 length: 14 amino acids.

The chain employs TRBV20-1 and TRBJ2-1; TCRdb designates TRBD2, a call that cannot be tested without DNA. The CDR3 is 15 amino acids. The germline CDR1 and CDR2 sequences are DFQATT and SNEGSKA (reference sequence). CDR3 in amino acids: CSARTGTSGGNEQFF.

The chain is built from TRBV20-1 and TRBJ2-7; lacking DNA, the TRBD1 call made by TCRdb goes unchecked. Germline V CDR1 and CDR2: DFQATT, SNEGSKA (reference sequence). The CDR3 is made up of 15 amino acids. CDR3 in amino acids: CSALYRVRKTYEQYF.